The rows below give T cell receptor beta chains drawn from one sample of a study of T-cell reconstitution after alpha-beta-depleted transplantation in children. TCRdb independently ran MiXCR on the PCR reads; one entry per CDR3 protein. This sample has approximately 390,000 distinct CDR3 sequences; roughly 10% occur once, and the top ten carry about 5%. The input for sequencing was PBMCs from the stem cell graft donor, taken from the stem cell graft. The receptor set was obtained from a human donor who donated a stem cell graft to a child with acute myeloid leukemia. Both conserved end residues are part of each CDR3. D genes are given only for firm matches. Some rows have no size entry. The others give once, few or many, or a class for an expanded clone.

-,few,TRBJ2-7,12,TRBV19,TGTGCCAGTAGTTCAAATTCTGCCGAGCAGTACTTC,CASSSNSAEQYF
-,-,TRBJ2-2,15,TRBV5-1,TGCGCCAGCAGCCCGGGCTTGCGGTACACCGGGGAGCTGTTTTTT,CASSPGLRYTGELFF
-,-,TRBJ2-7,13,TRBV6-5,TGTGCCAGCAGTTACTCGAATCCTGGCGAGCAGTACTTC,CASSYSNPGEQYF
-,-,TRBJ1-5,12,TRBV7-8,TGTGCCAGCAGCTTAAAAGCTCAGCCCCAGCATTTT,CASSLKAQPQHF
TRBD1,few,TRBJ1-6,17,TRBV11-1,TGTGCCAGCAGCTTAGCCCGGACAGGCTCCTATAATTCACCCCTCCACTTT,CASSLARTGSYNSPLHF
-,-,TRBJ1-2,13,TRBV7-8,TGTGCCAGCAGCTTAGATCTAGACTATGGCTACACCTTC,CASSLDLDYGYTF
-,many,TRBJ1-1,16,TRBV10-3,TGTGCCATCAGTGAGTCCTTTGGAGACTTGAACACTGAAGCTTTCTTT,CAISESFGDLNTEAFF
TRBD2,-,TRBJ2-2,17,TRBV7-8,TGTGCCAGCAGCAGGGGAGCGGGAGAGCCGAACACCGGGGAGCTGTTTTTT,CASSRGAGEPNTGELFF
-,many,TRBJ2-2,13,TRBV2,TGTGCCAGCAAGGCAGGGCTTACCGGGGAGCTGTTTTTT,CASKAGLTGELFF
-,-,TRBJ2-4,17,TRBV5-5,TGTGCCAGCAGCTTGGACCCCCTGAGGGGTGATAGCAACATTCAGTACTTC,CASSLDPLRGDSNIQYF
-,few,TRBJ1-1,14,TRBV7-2,TGTGCCAGCAGCTTGGGGAGATGGGACACTGAAGCTTTCTTT,CASSLGRWDTEAFF
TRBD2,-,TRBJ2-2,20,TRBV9,TGTGCCAGCAGCGTAGGGGACCAACTAGCGGGAGTTTCCCACACCGGGGAGCTGTTTTTT,CASSVGDQLAGVSHTGELFF
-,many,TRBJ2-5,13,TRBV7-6,TGTGCCAGCAGCAAAGTAGAGAGGCAGACCCAGTACTTC,CASSKVERQTQYF
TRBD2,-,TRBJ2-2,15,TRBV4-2,TGTGCCAGCAGCAATAGCGGGAGGGGGACCGGGGAGCTGTTTTTT,CASSNSGRGTGELFF
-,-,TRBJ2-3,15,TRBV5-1,TGCGCCAGCAGACACGGACAGACTTACACAGATACGCAGTATTTT,CASRHGQTYTDTQYF
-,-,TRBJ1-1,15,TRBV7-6,TGTGCCAGCAGCAAGGCCCTCTTCGGGGACACTGAAGCTTTCTTT,CASSKALFGDTEAFF
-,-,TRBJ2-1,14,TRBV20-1,TGCAGTGCAAATCGGGAGAGTTCCTACAATGAGCAGTTCTTC,CSANRESSYNEQFF
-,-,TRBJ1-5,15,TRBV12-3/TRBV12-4,TGTGCCAGCAGTCCCGGGGCTCAGGGCAATCAGCCCCAGCATTTT,CASSPGAQGNQPQHF
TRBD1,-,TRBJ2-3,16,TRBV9,TGTGCCAGCAGCGTAGACGCAGGACAGGGTGACCATACGCAGTATTTT,CASSVDAGQGDHTQYF
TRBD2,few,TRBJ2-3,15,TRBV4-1,TGCGCCAGCAGCCAAGGACTAGCCAACACAGATACGCAGTATTTT,CASSQGLANTDTQYF
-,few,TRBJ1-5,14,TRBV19,TGTGCCAGTAGTATTCCAGGGGAGGATCAGCCCCAGCATTTT,CASSIPGEDQPQHF
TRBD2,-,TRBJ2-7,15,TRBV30,TGTGCCTGGACTGCCGGGACTAGCGGGAGCTACGAGCAGTACTTC,CAWTAGTSGSYEQYF
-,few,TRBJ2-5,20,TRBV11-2,TGTGCCAGCAGCTTCGAGCCGCAGATCGGGAGCCGTAGTCGGGAAGAGACCCAGTACTTC,CASSFEPQIGSRSREETQYF
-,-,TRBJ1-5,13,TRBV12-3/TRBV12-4,TGTGCCAGCAGTTTAGGACCTTATCAGCCCCAGCATTTT,CASSLGPYQPQHF
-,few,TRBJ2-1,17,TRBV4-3,TGCGCCAGCAGCCAAGAGAGAGGGACCACCTCCTACAATGAGCAGTTCTTC,CASSQERGTTSYNEQFF
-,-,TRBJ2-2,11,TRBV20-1,TGCAGTGCCGGCCCAACCGGGGAGCTGTTTTTT,CSAGPTGELFF
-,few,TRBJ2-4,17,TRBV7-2,TGTGCCAGCAGCTTAGTGGCAGGGGTCGGGGCCAAAAACATTCAGTACTTC,CASSLVAGVGAKNIQYF
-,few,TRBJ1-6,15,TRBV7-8,TGTGCCAGCAGAACAGACGAAGCCTATAATTCACCCCTCCACTTT,CASRTDEAYNSPLHF
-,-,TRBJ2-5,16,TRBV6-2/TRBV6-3,TGTGCCAGCAGTCCGCTAAACGGAGCGGCGAGGGGGACCCAGTACTTC,CASSPLNGAARGTQYF
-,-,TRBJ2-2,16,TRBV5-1,TGCGCCAGCAGCTCTCCGTCGGGAGCGGACACCGGGGAGCTGTTTTTT,CASSSPSGADTGELFF
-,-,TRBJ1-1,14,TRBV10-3,TGTGCCACATCCCGGGACGGATCGAACACTGAAGCTTTCTTT,CATSRDGSNTEAFF
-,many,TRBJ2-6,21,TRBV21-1,TGTGCCAGCAGCAAAAGGCCTATTTGTAGCGGGGTTTACTCTGGGGCCAACGTCCTGACTTTC,CASSKRPICSGVYSGANVLTF
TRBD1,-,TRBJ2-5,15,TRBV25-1,TGTGCCAGCAGTGACCTCGGACAGGGGGTAGAGACCCAGTACTTC,CASSDLGQGVETQYF
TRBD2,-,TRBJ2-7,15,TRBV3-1,TGTGCCAGCAGCCAAGAGCGGCTAGCGGGAGTCGAGCAGTACTTC,CASSQERLAGVEQYF
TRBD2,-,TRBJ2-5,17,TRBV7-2,TGTGCCAGCAGCCTAATCAGCGGGACTAGCACTCGAGAGACCCAGTACTTC,CASSLISGTSTRETQYF
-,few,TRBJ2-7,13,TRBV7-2,TGTGCCAGCGCCTTGCAGGGGCGGCACGAGCAGTACTTC,CASALQGRHEQYF
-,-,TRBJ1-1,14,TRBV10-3,TGTGCCATCAGGAAGACAGGCTTTGAGACTGAAGCTTTCTTT,CAIRKTGFETEAFF
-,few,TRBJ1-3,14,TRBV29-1,TGCAGCGTTGAAGTATCGGGGGCTGGAAACACCATATATTTT,CSVEVSGAGNTIYF
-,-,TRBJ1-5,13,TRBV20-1,TGCAGTGCTAGAGATTCGGGTAATCAGCCCCAGCATTTT,CSARDSGNQPQHF
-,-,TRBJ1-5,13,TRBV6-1,TGTGCCAGCCGCACCCAGGAAGGTCAGCCCCAGCATTTT,CASRTQEGQPQHF
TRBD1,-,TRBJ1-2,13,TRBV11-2,TGTGCCAGCGGGAGGGACAGGGGGCCAGGCTACACCTTC,CASGRDRGPGYTF
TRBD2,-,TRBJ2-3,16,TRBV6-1,TGTGCCAGCAGACCCCGCGGTAGCGGGACCCCAGATACGCAGTATTTT,CASRPRGSGTPDTQYF
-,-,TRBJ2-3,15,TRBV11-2,TGTGCCAGCAGCCCAGGGTTCCCCTCCACAGATACGCAGTATTTT,CASSPGFPSTDTQYF
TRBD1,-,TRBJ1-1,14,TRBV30,TGTGCCTGGAGCTGGGACAGCATGAACACTGAAGCTTTCTTT,CAWSWDSMNTEAFF
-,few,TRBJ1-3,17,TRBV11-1,TGTGCCAGCAGCTTAGACCTGGGCGCGAGCGCTGGAAACACCATATATTTT,CASSLDLGASAGNTIYF